The next 2 T cell receptor beta chains were all read from a single sample in a study of human T cells and chemical hapten exposure. Noted time point: healthy volunteer bleed at 2 weeks. Researchers extracted total RNA from unfractionated whole blood. TCRdb re-derived calls from the RACE reads in MiXCR, one entry per CDR3 protein. The table includes about 45,000 distinct CDR3 sequences, roughly 4.5% detected once. The sample was whole blood. Receptors were obtained from a human donor in good health. Some clones in this sample may be carry-over from other donors' samples.

This clonotype was counted many times. The CDR3 loop reads CASSWGPGQAQYF. The CDR3 DNA follows: TGTGCCAGCAGTTGGGGTCCGGGACAGGCGCAGTATTTT. The rearrangement joins TRBV28 to TRBJ2-3; 8 bases are a match to TRBD1. CDR3 length: 13 residues. The junction had 7 bases not matched to a gene; V was cut back by 4 bases and J by 10 bases. CDR1 is MDHEN and CDR2 is SYDVKM in the germline V gene.

The chain carries TRBV6-2 or TRBV6-3 and TRBJ2-7; 7 bases align to TRBD2. Losses at the gene ends were 3 bases for V and 0 bases for J; bases not matched to a gene: 5. CDR1 and CDR2 from the germline V gene are MNHEY and SVGEGT. The CDR3 has 15 residues. The CDR3 loop is CASSYWGGSSYEQYF. The DNA of the CDR3 is TGTGCCAGCAGTTATTGGGGAGGGAGCTCCTACGAGCAGTACTTC.